The 4 T cell receptor beta chains listed next were all sequenced from one sample in a study of beta chain features in type 1 diabetes. Every isolated RNA sample was fully reverse transcribed, so sequencing captured expressed TCRB transcripts. Repertoires were generated with immunoSEQ multiplex PCR, while TCRdb's copy carries only in-frame clones and drops some. Of 600,000 or so clones listed, about 14% are singletons. Regarding the study as a whole: All four CD4+ subsets of Type 1 diabetes patients contained TCRB CDR3s that were moderately but significantly shorter.

No antigen has been identified for these receptors. The sample taken for sequencing was naive CD4+ T cells from blood. The source is a man aged 18 to 29 with type 1 diabetes.

The J gene is TRBJ2-5, the V gene TRBV7-2; D not resolved. The V gene lost 5 bases and the J gene lost 5 bases, with 15 bases spanning the gap. Germline V gene lookup returns CDR1 SGHTA and CDR2 FQGNSA. The CDR3 consists of 14 residues. The CDR3 is CASSLMRSSETQYF. DNA for the CDR3: TGTGCCAGCAGCCTGATGAGGTCCTCGGAGACCCAGTACTTC.

Concerning this clone: Different DNA sequences within this sample yield the same CDR3. The rearrangement uses TRBV30 and TRBJ1-6; no clear D. This CDR3 has 11 amino acids. Looked up from germline, CDR1 is GTSNPN and CDR2 is SVGIG (reference sequence). V gave up 0 bases and J gave up 9 bases, with 3 bases separating them. CDR3 coding DNA: TGTGCCTGGAGTGTTAGTTCACCCCTCCACTTT. This encodes CAWSVSSPLHF.

This clone was counted between two and nine times. The V gene is TRBV5-6, the J gene TRBJ2-7, with TRBD1 matching over 8 bases. V lost 4 bases and J lost 3; bases outside the gene matches: 6. CDR1 SGHDT and CDR2 YYEEEE come from the germline V gene. This CDR3 has 14 amino acids. Here the CDR3 DNA reads TGTGCCAGCAGCAGGACAGGGATCGTCTACGAGCAGTACTTC. Translating gives CASSRTGIVYEQYF.

This chain uses TRBV30 with TRBJ1-2; no reliable D call. The CDR3 covers 10 residues. Germline CDR1 and CDR2: GTSNPN and SVGIG (reference sequence). V gave up 4 bases and J gave up 4 bases, with 4 bases separating them. The chain's CDR3 is CAWKAYGYTF. The CDR3 DNA reads as TGTGCCTGGAAGGCCTATGGCTACACCTTC. The full variable domain, its missing parts supplied by reference TRBV30 and TRBJ1-2, is SQTIHQWPATLVQPVGSPLSLECTVEGTSNPNLYWYRQAAGRGLQLLFYSVGIGQISSEVPQNLSASRPQDRQFILSSKKLLLSDSGFYLCAWKAYGYTFGSGTRLTVV.